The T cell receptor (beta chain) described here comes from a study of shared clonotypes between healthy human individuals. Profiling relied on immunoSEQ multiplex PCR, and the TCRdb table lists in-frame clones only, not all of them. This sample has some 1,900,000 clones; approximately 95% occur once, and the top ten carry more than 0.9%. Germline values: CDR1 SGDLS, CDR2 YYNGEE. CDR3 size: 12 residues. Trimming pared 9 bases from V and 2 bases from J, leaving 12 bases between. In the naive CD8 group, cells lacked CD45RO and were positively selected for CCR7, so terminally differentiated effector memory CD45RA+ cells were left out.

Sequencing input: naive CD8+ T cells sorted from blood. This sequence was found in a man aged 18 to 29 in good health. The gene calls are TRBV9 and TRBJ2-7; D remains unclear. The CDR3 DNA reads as TGTGCCACCCCCTTCTGGACCTACGAGCAGTACTTC. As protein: CATPFWTYEQYF.